A single T cell receptor (beta chain) is shown here with its context. The target of this receptor is not known. The input lacks base qualities; no much larger clone sits a single base away. The cohort consisted of some 670 healthy bone marrow donors. All cohort members were sampled while nominally healthy, although unrecorded immune exposures were likely present. The donor was CMV seronegative and was included in the group of a few hundred seronegative cohort members. A peripheral blood sample was provided by each donor, and peripheral blood mononuclear cells were used for TCR beta sequencing. Genomic DNA was extracted from the blood cell samples with the Qiagen DNeasy Blood Extraction Kit. This entry comes from a study of cytomegalovirus exposure and HLA in healthy donors (dated by TCRdb to the late 2010s). In terms of the full investigation: According to an earlier analysis of 450 to 650 of the donors, roughly 180 million T cells yielded 90 million to 130 million unique TCR beta sequences and more than 250 Gb of sequence data. An early release that covered about 600 HLA-typed donors contained about 300 gigabases of sequencing data and 70 million to 100 million unique TCR sequences. Of the approximately 400 genotyped donors, roughly 80% fell in the genetic ancestry cluster associated with self-reported Caucasian donors. The study aimed to test whether signatures of past pathogen exposure could be identified by cataloging public T cell receptors. The study profiled the T cell repertoires of hundreds of subjects by immunosequencing and related them to cytomegalovirus serostatus. Along with the roughly 710-subject first cohort, a separate validation cohort of over 90 different subjects was used. To predict cytomegalovirus infection status, the study brought together high-throughput TCR immunosequencing, statistical association of individual TCRs with disease status, and machine learning. A later analysis re-analyzed previously published TCR beta repertoires from roughly 630 donors and added high-resolution HLA genotyping to study TCR occurrence patterns. Rather than drawing on any new phenotypic data, the later analysis identified candidate immune exposures from TCR beta sequences and the way those sequences occurred across donors. An earlier analysis of 500 to 750 of the donors applied high-throughput TCR beta sequencing to assess whether each TCR beta V gene segment acted as functional or pseudogenic. Donor age, sex, ethnicity and CMV serostatus were compiled together with the repertoire data. A later genetic analysis took genome-wide SNP genotypes for about 55% of the 666 donors and used that subset as a discovery cohort. All discovery cohort repertoires had been generated on a single sequencing platform. Class I and class II HLA loci were covered by the typing at four-digit resolution. The number of typed donors differed by locus: roughly 629-640 for A, B, C, DRB1 and DQB1; approximately 520 for DQA1; roughly 600 for DPA1; and about 470 for DPB1. Because of strong linkage in the cohort, four to six DR-DQ haplotypes were treated as single units for association and clustering. On average, roughly 250,000 unique TCR beta nucleotide sequences were sequenced per donor among 300 to 500 genotyped donors of the cohort, with around 19% of those sequences being non-productive.

Library preparation employed the immunoSEQ multiplex PCR assay. For the multiplex PCR, a mixture combining 60 forward primers for TCR Vbeta segments and 13 reverse primers for TCR Jbeta segments was used. A multiplex PCR assay on genomic DNA amplified the CDR3 region of rearranged TCR beta genes. The amplified TCR beta libraries were sequenced on the Illumina HiSeq System as 87-base-pair reads. As for the original processing: Across the 670 or so repertoires, a later analysis counted tens of millions of unique TCR beta chains, roughly 11 million of which were shared by at least two donors. Raw reads were error-corrected and collapsed into unique sequences with a nearest-neighbor algorithm that merged closely related sequences to remove PCR and sequencing errors. CDR3 sequences were aligned to IMGT reference sequences to assign V, D and J gene segments. Each retained sequence needed at least a six-nucleotide match to both a V gene segment and a J gene segment. Rearrangements were called productive when the CDR3 lacked stop codons and stayed in frame with V and J; all others were non-productive. Following IMGT convention, CDR3 was defined as the stretch from the second conserved V-encoded cysteine to the conserved J-encoded phenylalanine. The earlier analysis of about 500 of the donors excluded sequences that lacked an unambiguous match to a single V gene segment. In an earlier analysis of approximately 500 of the donors, a V segment was called functional when productive rearrangements were above 56.7%, and segregating when the standard deviation between donors exceeded 5%. A statistical classification framework was built for diagnosing cytomegalovirus status from the catalog of TCR beta chain sequences. In a later analysis, TCR nucleotide sequences were compared against IMGT/GENE-DB human TR gene sequences so that V and J genes could be assigned. Using the TCRdist pipeline, a later analysis assigned CDR3 sequences along with most-parsimonious VDJ recombination scenarios. A later analysis defined each TCR beta chain by its CDR3 amino acid sequence plus V-gene family, and excluded reads lacking a unique V-gene family. A later analysis removed 592 highly shared, low-generation-probability nucleotide sequences to deal with suspected cross-contamination and a sequencing artifact. For each public chain, a later analysis derived a clonal expansion index from normalized ranks of inferred template counts within each repertoire. In a later analysis, generation probabilities were computed using a VDJ recombination model fitted to out-of-frame rearrangements, and the results were checked against IGoR. Hypergeometric tests were used in a later analysis to score TCR-TCR, TCR-HLA and TCR-CMV co-occurrence, with a repertoire-size bias correction applied to the TCR pairs. False discovery rates were estimated in a later analysis by permuting HLA or CMV assignments 20 times. In a later analysis, co-occurring TCRs were grouped using DBSCAN, and TCRdist sequence similarity was added for clustering within HLA-allele-positive subsets. For co-occurrence clustering, repertoires with fewer than 30,000 or more than 120,000 public chains were excluded, along with roughly 5 repertoires with anomalous nucleotide sharing. The source is immuneACCESS, and TCRdb retained only in-frame sequences with V and J called. Part of the clones is not carried over; for the studies checked, unresolved V genes explain less than half of this, and the remainder is unexplained. The DNA was the basis for D and trimming; V, J and clone size are from that table. For this sample the table gives 150,000 to 200,000 clones, of which about 82% were detected only once. Together, the top ten hold 1.5% to 2% of the sample.

General findings and caveats noted by the study authors: The sequencing pipeline was judged likely to have produced a cluster of highly shared sequence variants as a technical artifact. The authors suggested that the approach could potentially be extended to other disease states and immunological phenotypes. The classifier was reported to diagnose cytomegalovirus status with high specificity and sensitivity in both the original and validation cohorts. In a later analysis, HLA-associated TCR beta chains were found to be more clonally expanded and to have lower generation probabilities than equally common non-associated chains. Roughly uniform sequencing depth across donors was assumed in presence/absence analyses, although this assumption may not hold. Assigning TCR associations to individual alleles was difficult when HLA alleles, especially DR and DQ, strongly co-occurred. Because counts were too low, more than 15 rarely observed V segments, including chromosome 9 orphons, were left out of the earlier analysis of a few hundred of the donors. An association between a missense DCLRE1C variant and V-gene and J-gene trimming of TCR beta chains was found in a later genetic analysis and replicated in an independent cohort. Only TCR beta chains were sequenced in this cohort, and the absence of alpha or paired-chain data limited detectable features. A further reported finding was that TCR beta sequences accurately predicted the HLA-A and HLA-B alleles for most subjects in the first cohort. Most CMV-associated TCR beta chains appeared to be HLA-restricted in a later analysis, and the HLA associations seemed to be driven largely by CMV exposure. Most TCR sequences were observed very rarely across donors, whereas some public TCRs were present in many individuals. At a false discovery rate of 0.05, a later analysis linked around 17,000 TCR beta sequences to specific HLA alleles. Because HLA typing was unavailable for some donors at each locus, only the typed subset was used in association tests. A few of the identified cytomegalovirus-associated TCR beta chains were confirmed in vitro to be specific for cytomegalovirus antigens. Compared with the roughly 600-donor mean, donors in an Asian-associated ancestry cluster had fewer N-insertions in productive TCRs, according to a later genetic analysis. Because the 87-base-pair reads could not distinguish some IMGT-functional V segments, including TRBV6-2 and TRBV6-3, those segments were excluded. Correlated functional status among segregating V segments might be attributable to linkage disequilibrium, but an unknown experimental factor could not be ruled out. Broadly in line with IMGT annotations, most TCR beta V segments showed up in productive rearrangements about 90% or about 30% of the time in an earlier analysis of several hundred of the donors. For the cohort, immune exposure information was limited to CMV serostatus. The study listed 164 TCR beta chains as associated with cytomegalovirus. A later analysis found that TCR association rates varied across HLA loci, with DRB1 alleles showing the most associated TCRs and HLA-C alleles the fewest. A later analysis reported that several top co-occurrence clusters appeared linked to parvovirus B19, influenza, CMV and Epstein-Barr virus.

V is trimmed back by 3 bases and J by 7 bases, and the junction contains 3 bases that no gene match accounts for. In the germline V gene (reference sequence), CDR1 corresponds to GTSNPN and CDR2 to SVGIG. Its CDR3 holds 13 amino acids, cysteine through phenylalanine. The entry retains the CDR3 DNA only, 39 bases that are in frame from base 1. The sequence was obtained from a woman in her twenties or thirties in good health and CMV-seronegative. The sequence links TRBV30 to TRBJ1-4, and TRBD1 matches 9 of the central bases. The sequenced sample was PBMCs. The nucleotide sequence reads as follows: TGTGCCTGGAGACAGGGGGCTAGTGAAAAACTGTTTTTT. Its protein reads: CAWRQGASEKLFF.